This T cell receptor (beta chain) was documented in a study of blood T cell repertoires in COVID-19. Some clones are missing from TCRdb's copy, which holds only in-frame ones; the method was immunoSEQ multiplex PCR. The table has fewer than 200,000 clones, 80% to 90% seen once. Recruitment covered over 20 US areas and drew participants whose ages spanned roughly 18 to 100 years. V shed 4 bases and J shed 3 bases, with 7 bases lying between them. CDR1 is MNHEY and CDR2 is SVGAGI in the germline V gene. The CDR3 runs to 12 residues. V and J are TRBV6-5 and TRBJ2-7; D might be TRBD2 (5 bases). The source material was PBMCs or T cells enriched from blood (not recorded which). The receptor was isolated from a woman aged 18-29 years who had recovered from COVID-19. The CDR3 spells CASSSGDYEQYF. The CDR3 DNA reads as TGTGCCAGCAGTTCCGGGGACTACGAGCAGTACTTC.